The text below deals with one T cell receptor beta chain. Data came from immunoSEQ multiplex PCR; TCRdb stores just in-frame clones and leaves some out. The table includes about 19,000 clones, 88% detected once. The record originates from a study of blood T cell repertoires in COVID-19. The germline CDR1 and CDR2 sequences are LGHDT and YNNKEL (reference sequence). The CDR3 totals 16 residues. V was clipped by 0 bases and J by 0 bases, with 12 bases between them. The sequence came from a human donor in a cohort sampled during active COVID-19. The sequencing sample was made of peripheral blood. This chain links TRBV3-1 (or the pseudogene TRBV3-2) with TRBJ2-7, with D perhaps matching TRBD2 (6 bases). CDR3 coding DNA: TGTGCCAGCAGCCAAGATGGGGGGATTTACTCCTACGAGCAGTACTTC. Its protein is CASSQDGGIYSYEQYF.